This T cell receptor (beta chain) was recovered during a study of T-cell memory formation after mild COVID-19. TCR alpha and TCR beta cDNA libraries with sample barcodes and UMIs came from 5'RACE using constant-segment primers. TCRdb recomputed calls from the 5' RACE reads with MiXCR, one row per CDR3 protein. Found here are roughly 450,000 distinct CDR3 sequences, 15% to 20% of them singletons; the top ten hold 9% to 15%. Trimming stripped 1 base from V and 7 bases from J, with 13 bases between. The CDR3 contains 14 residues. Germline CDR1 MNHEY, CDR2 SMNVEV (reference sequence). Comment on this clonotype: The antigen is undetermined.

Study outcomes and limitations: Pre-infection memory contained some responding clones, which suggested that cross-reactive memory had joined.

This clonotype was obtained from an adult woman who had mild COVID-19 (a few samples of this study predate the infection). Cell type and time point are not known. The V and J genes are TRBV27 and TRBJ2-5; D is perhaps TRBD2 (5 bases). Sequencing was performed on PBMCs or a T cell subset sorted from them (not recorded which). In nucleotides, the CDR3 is TGTGCCAGCAGTTTATATGTGGGAGCTGGGACCCAGTACTTC. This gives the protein CASSLYVGAGTQYF.